This record looks at one T cell receptor (beta chain) sequence and its context. Its antigen is currently not known. No base quality information exists; no much larger clone differs at one position. The data were taken from a study of cytomegalovirus exposure and HLA in healthy donors (TCRdb year 2017). Concerning the study at large: According to a later analysis, one platform produced both the approximately 110 validation repertoires and the roughly 650 repertoires of the first cohort. The study aimed to test whether signatures of past pathogen exposure could be identified by cataloging public T cell receptors. Besides the first cohort of roughly 660 subjects, a separate validation cohort made up of 90 to 150 different subjects was used. To predict cytomegalovirus infection status, the study combined high-throughput TCR immunosequencing, statistical association of individual TCRs with disease status, and machine learning.

Summary of the overall study and its limitations: A few of the identified cytomegalovirus-associated TCR beta chains were confirmed in vitro to be specific for cytomegalovirus antigens. Subsequent analysis determined that TCRs grouped into clusters in the first cohort also showed a tendency toward co-occurrence across the 130 or so validation repertoires, and 85% to 95% of cluster scores exceeded 0. The validation cohort had no HLA typing available for a later analysis, so co-occurrence within that cohort was assessed over all 130 or so repertoires. The study gave a list of some 150 TCR beta chains associated with cytomegalovirus. The classifier was reported to diagnose cytomegalovirus status with high specificity and sensitivity in both the original and validation cohorts. The authors suggested that the approach could potentially be generalized to other disease states and immunological phenotypes. Most TCR sequences were observed very rarely across donors, whereas some public TCRs were present in many individuals.

Including cysteine and phenylalanine, the CDR3 has 15 amino acids. Just CDR3 DNA is preserved here, 45 bases in frame from base 1. Trimming takes 3 bases from V and 3 bases from J, and the germline ends sit 15 bases apart. In the germline V gene (reference sequence), CDR1 corresponds to SGHNT and CDR2 to YYREEE. Separate from the approximately 670-subject first cohort, the validation cohort of 90 to 150 subjects was the group to which the donors belonged. The library was made by the immunoSEQ multiplex PCR assay. The study's processing was this. To diagnose cytomegalovirus status from the catalog of TCR beta chain sequences, a statistical classification framework was built. The clones in this table, taken by TCRdb from immuneACCESS, are in-frame only. Not every clone is retained; where verified, under half of the shortfall comes from an unresolved V gene, and the cause of the rest is unknown. Clone size and the V and J calls come from that table; the DNA yielded D and trimming. The table for this sample lists roughly 260,000 clones; around 91% of them were counted only once. The top ten constitute roughly 0.4% of the sample.

The source of this sequence is a young woman in good health and CMV-seronegative. The sequence links TRBV5-4 to TRBJ1-2; no confident D gene assignment can be made. Sequenced: PBMCs. The DNA sequence is given as TGTGCCAGCAGCTCCCAGGCCCCCCAGTACTATGGCTACACCTTC. Translated, it gives CASSSQAPQYYGYTF.